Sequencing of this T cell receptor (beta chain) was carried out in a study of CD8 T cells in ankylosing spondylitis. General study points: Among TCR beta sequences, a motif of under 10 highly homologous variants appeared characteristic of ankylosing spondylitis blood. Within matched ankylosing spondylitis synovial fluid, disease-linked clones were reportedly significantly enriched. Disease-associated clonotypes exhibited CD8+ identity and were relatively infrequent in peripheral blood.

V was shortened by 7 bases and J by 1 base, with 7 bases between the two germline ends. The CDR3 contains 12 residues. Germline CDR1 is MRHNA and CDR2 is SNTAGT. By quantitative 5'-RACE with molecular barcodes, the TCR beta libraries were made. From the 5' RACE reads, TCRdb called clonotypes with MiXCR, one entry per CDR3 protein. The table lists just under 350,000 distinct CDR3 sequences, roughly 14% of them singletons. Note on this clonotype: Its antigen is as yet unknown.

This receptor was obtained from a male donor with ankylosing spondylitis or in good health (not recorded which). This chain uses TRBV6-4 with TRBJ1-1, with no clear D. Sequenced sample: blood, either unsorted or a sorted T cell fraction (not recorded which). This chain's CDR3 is CASTEQNTEAFF. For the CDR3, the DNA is TGTGCCAGCACCGAGCAGAACACTGAAGCTTTCTTT.